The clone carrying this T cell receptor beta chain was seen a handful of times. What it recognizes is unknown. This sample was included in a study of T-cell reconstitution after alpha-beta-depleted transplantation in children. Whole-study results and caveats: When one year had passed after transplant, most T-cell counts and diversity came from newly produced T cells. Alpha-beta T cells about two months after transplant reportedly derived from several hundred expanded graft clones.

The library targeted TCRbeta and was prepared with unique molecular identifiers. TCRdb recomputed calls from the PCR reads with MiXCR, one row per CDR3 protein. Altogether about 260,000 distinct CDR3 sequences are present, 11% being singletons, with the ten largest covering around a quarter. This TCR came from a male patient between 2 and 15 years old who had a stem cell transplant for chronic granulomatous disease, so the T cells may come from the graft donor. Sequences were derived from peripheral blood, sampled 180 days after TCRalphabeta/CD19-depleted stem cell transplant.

This chain's CDR3 is CSVVPEGNQPQHF. In DNA, the CDR3 is TGCAGCGTTGTCCCCGAGGGCAATCAGCCCCAGCATTTT. The rearrangement uses TRBV29-1 and TRBJ1-5; D uncertain. V was cut by 4 bases and J by 2 bases, with 9 bases left in between. The CDR3 extends over 13 amino acids. Germline-derived CDR1 and CDR2 are SQVTM and ANQGSEA.